One sample yielded the 3 T cell receptor beta chains listed below, sequenced in a study of control samples from healthy donors and cancer patients (dated by TCRdb to about 2020). Libraries came from the immunoSEQ multiplex PCR assay. Not all clones reach the TCRdb copy of this immuneACCESS table, which keeps in-frame sequences only. Checked studies attribute under half of the gap to unresolved V genes and leave the rest unexplained. For this sample there are 120,000 or so clones; 80% to 90% appear just once. Jointly, the top ten make up about 8.7% of the sample. Sequencing used blood. These receptors were collected from a man aged 35 to 55 in good health.

As regards this clone: A junction end diverges from the germline sequence, so it may reflect a read error. Here the CDR3 DNA reads TGCGCCCGCAGCGAGGGGGGGGCCGTATACGAGCAGTACTTC. Amino acid sequence: CARSEGGAVYEQYF. V is TRBV5-1 and J is TRBJ2-7; maybe TRBD2 (7 bases). Per the germline V gene, CDR1 is SGHRS and CDR2 is YFSETQ. This CDR3 region has 14 residues.

The chain uses TRBV19 and TRBJ1-3; TRBD1 might be the D (6 bases). CDR1 LNHDA and CDR2 SQIVND come from the germline V gene (reference sequence). V was shortened by 3 bases and J by 0 bases, with 9 bases between the two germline ends. The CDR3 is made up of 15 amino acids. The CDR3 DNA sequence: TGTGCCAGTAGTATCCTACAGGGCTCTGGAAACACCATATATTTT. Translation: CASSILQGSGNTIYF.

This clone has only a few counts. The chain recombines TRBV5-6 with TRBJ1-2; D might be TRBD1 (5 bases). The CDR3 length is 16 residues. V was trimmed by 4 bases and J by 4 bases, leaving 20 bases between them. Per the germline V gene, CDR1 is SGHDT and CDR2 is YYEEEE. CDR3: CASSRVSLGDPYGYTF. The CDR3 DNA is TGTGCCAGCAGCCGAGTCTCCCTTGGGGACCCCTATGGCTACACCTTC. Supplemented by reference TRBV5-6 and TRBJ1-2, the full variable domain reads DAGVTQSPTHLIKTRGQQVTLRCSPKSGHDTVSWYQQALGQGPQFIFQYYEEEERQRGNFPDRFSGHQFPNYSSELNVNALLLGDSALYLCASSRVSLGDPYGYTFGSGTRLTVV.